Listed here are 19 T cell receptor beta chains from one sample, sequenced in a study of T-cell reconstitution after alpha-beta-depleted transplantation in children. A TCRbeta library incorporating unique molecular identifiers was prepared. MiXCR, run by TCRdb on the PCR reads, gives a single entry per CDR3 protein. The sample has 200,000 to 250,000 distinct CDR3 sequences; roughly 7.7% are singletons. The sample was PBMCs, mostly from graft donor cells, taken 180 days after TCRalphabeta/CD19-depleted stem cell transplant. The receptor set was obtained from a male patient between 5 and 17 years old who had a stem cell transplant for acute lymphoblastic leukemia, so the T cells may come from the graft donor.

There are many counts of this clonotype. V is TRBV3-1 and J is TRBJ2-1; D perhaps matches TRBD2 (5 bases). The CDR3 is made up of 14 amino acids. From germline, CDR1 is LGHDT and CDR2 YNNKEL (reference sequence). The V and J ends lost 1 base and 2 bases respectively, with 6 bases between them. The CDR3: CASSQAGAYNEQFF. The CDR3 nucleotides are TGTGCCAGCAGCCAAGCCGGGGCCTACAATGAGCAGTTCTTC.

This clonotype occurred many times. The gene calls are TRBV12-3 or TRBV12-4 and TRBJ1-1; D remains ambiguous. There are 11 residues in the CDR3. The V end was cut by 3 bases, the J end by 3 bases, with 2 bases between. CDR3 DNA: TGTGCCAGCAGTTTCCACACTGAAGCTTTCTTT. This encodes CASSFHTEAFF.

There are many counts of this clonotype. The chain employs TRBV6-2 or TRBV6-3 and TRBJ2-4; 7 nucleotides line up with TRBD1. Losses at the gene ends were 4 bases for V and 7 bases for J; bases not matched to a gene: 4. Germline CDR1 MNHEY, CDR2 SVGEGT. This CDR3 is 13 amino acids long. CDR3 coding DNA: TGTGCCAGCAGTTTCTTCAGGGGGAACATTCAGTACTTC. Residues: CASSFFRGNIQYF.

This clonotype was counted ten times or more. The chain links TRBV29-1 to TRBJ1-2, with D possibly matching TRBD1 (6 bases). The CDR3 is 13 residues long. Germline CDR1 reads SQVTM; CDR2 reads ANQGSEA. V lost 3 bases and J 4 bases, leaving 12 bases between the germline ends. For the CDR3, the DNA is TGCAGCGTTGATGGGGGCCTGGGCTATGGCTACACCTTC. Its protein product is CSVDGGLGYGYTF.

Many counts were recorded for this clonotype. The chain uses TRBV12-3 or TRBV12-4 and TRBJ2-7, with no clear D. The V end was cut by 5 bases, the J end by 0 bases, with 5 bases between. The CDR3 runs 12 residues. CDR3 sequence reads: CASSRLSYEQYF. Written as DNA, the CDR3 is TGTGCCAGCAGTCGCCTCTCCTACGAGCAGTACTTC.

This clonotype was observed many times. The chain combines TRBV27 with TRBJ2-1, with 11 bases aligning to TRBD2. V trimming: 5 bases; J trimming: 4 bases; junction bases outside the gene matches: 16. The length of the CDR3 is 19 residues. The V gene's germline CDR1 is MNHEY and CDR2 SMNVEV (reference sequence). The CDR3 loop reads CASSPRGLAATAYYNEQFF. The DNA for the CDR3 is TGTGCCAGCAGTCCCCGGGGACTAGCGGCCACGGCGTATTACAATGAGCAGTTCTTC.

This clonotype was detected ten times or more. The rearrangement joins TRBV15 to TRBJ1-2; 7 positions match TRBD1. Germline CDR1 LNHNV, CDR2 YYDKDF (reference sequence). Losses at the gene ends were 0 bases for V and 10 bases for J; bases not matched to a gene: 8. CDR3 size: 14 residues. Here the CDR3 DNA reads TGTGCCACCAGCAGAGATCTAACAGGGGTGGCCTACACCTTC. Translation gives CATSRDLTGVAYTF. The full variable domain, completed using reference TRBV15 and TRBJ1-2, is DAMVIQNPRYQVTQFGKPVTLSCSQTLNHNVMYWYQQKSSQAPKLLFHYYDKDFNNEADTPDNFQSRRPNTSFCFLDIRSPGLGDTAMYLCATSRDLTGVAYTFGSGTRLTVV.

There are many counts of this clonotype. The V call is TRBV7-9, the J call TRBJ1-5; no reliable D call. Germline CDR1 SEHNR, CDR2 FQNEAQ (reference sequence). The CDR3 runs to 15 residues. Trimming cost V 1 base and J 2 bases, with 9 bases left between them. The CDR3 loop is CASSLGRVGNQPQHF. The CDR3 coding sequence is TGTGCCAGCAGCTTAGGTAGGGTGGGCAATCAGCCCCAGCATTTT.

This clonotype was recorded many times. The DNA of the CDR3 is TGCAGTGCTGTTCGACCGGGATCATCGCCGTACGAGCAGTACTTC. As protein: CSAVRPGSSPYEQYF. The chain recombines TRBV20-1 with TRBJ2-7; perhaps TRBD2 as D (5 bases). CDR1 is DFQATT and CDR2 is SNEGSKA in the germline V gene (reference sequence). CDR3 length: 15 residues. Trimming stripped 5 bases from V and 4 bases from J, with 21 bases between.

A few counts support this clonotype. The chain links TRBV2 to TRBJ1-1; D gene unclear. Per the germline V gene, CDR1 is SNHLY and CDR2 is FYNNEI. Deletions cut 7 bases from V and 3 bases from J, with 6 bases between. This CDR3 spans 11 amino acids. CDR3 bases: TGTGCCAGCAAGGACCACACTGAAGCTTTCTTT. It specifies CASKDHTEAFF.

The sample holds many counts of this clonotype. The chain employs TRBV4-2 and TRBJ2-5; possibly TRBD1 or TRBD2 for D (5 bases each). Trimming pared 0 bases from V and 1 base from J, leaving 15 bases between. Germline V lookup: CDR1 LGHNA, CDR2 YNFKEQ. This CDR3 spans 17 amino acids. The chain's CDR3 is CASSQDGGIRIQETQYF. CDR3 coding DNA: TGTGCCAGCAGCCAAGATGGGGGTATTCGAATCCAAGAGACCCAGTACTTC.

This clonotype was observed a few times. This chain links TRBV20-1 with TRBJ2-3; 12 bases line up with TRBD2. The J segment lost 0 bases and the V segment lost 5 bases, leaving 12 bases of the junction unmatched. Germline V CDR1 and CDR2: DFQATT, SNEGSKA (reference sequence). CDR3 length: 18 amino acids. Written as DNA, the CDR3 is TGCAGTGCTCAAGGGACTAGCGGGCGGCCCACGAGCACAGATACGCAGTATTTT. Translating gives CSAQGTSGRPTSTDTQYF.

This clonotype showed up many times. The CDR3 loop reads CSVKMAQETQYF. CDR3 nucleotide sequence: TGCAGCGTTAAGATGGCTCAAGAGACCCAGTACTTC. This sequence joins TRBV29-1 and TRBJ2-5; D uncertain. In germline, CDR1 is SQVTM, CDR2 ANQGSEA. Between the trimmed V and J ends, which lost 5 bases and 2 bases, there was a span of 9 bases. This CDR3 has 12 amino acids.

In regard to this clonotype: A much larger clone differs by one base, so this may be a read error. Here the CDR3 reads CASSPGGTGPQETQYF. The CDR3 region has the DNA TGCGCCAGCAGCCCTGGGGGGACAGGGCCGCAAGAGACCCAGTACTTC. The genes are TRBV5-1 and TRBJ2-5; TRBD1 agrees at 9 bases. The CDR3 covers 16 residues. The V and J ends lost 4 bases and 2 bases, in that order; junction bases with no gene match: 9. Germline-derived CDR1 and CDR2 are SGHRS and YFSETQ.

This clonotype showed up many times. The DNA of the CDR3 is TGTGCCACCAGTGCCAACAGGGACACCGGGGAGCTGTTTTTT. Its protein is CATSANRDTGELFF. The rearrangement links TRBV24-1 to TRBJ2-2; TRBD1 might be the D (6 bases). The germline V gene encodes CDR1 KGHDR and CDR2 SFDVKD. The CDR3 is 14 residues long. The V end was cut by 5 bases, the J end by 3 bases, with 9 bases between.

This clonotype was counted many times. V is TRBV12-3 or TRBV12-4 and J is TRBJ1-2; 9 positions match TRBD1. This CDR3 spans 12 amino acids. V lost 6 bases and J lost 8; bases outside the gene matches: 4. This CDR3 is CASRDRGGGYTF. The CDR3 coding sequence is TGTGCCAGCAGGGACAGGGGTGGCGGCTACACCTTC.

This clonotype was detected many times. The chain carries TRBV24-1 and TRBJ2-1; D is uncertain. This CDR3 comprises 16 residues. Germline V lookup: CDR1 KGHDR, CDR2 SFDVKD. With 2 bases removed from V and 3 bases from J, the gap between germline ends came to 13 bases. The CDR3 sequence is CATSDSQRRGYNEQFF. The CDR3 DNA reads as TGTGCCACCAGTGATTCGCAGCGCCGAGGCTACAATGAGCAGTTCTTC.

This clonotype has ten or more counts. The chain uses TRBV4-2 and TRBJ2-3; perhaps TRBD2 as D (6 bases). From germline, CDR1 is LGHNA and CDR2 YNFKEQ. The CDR3 totals 18 residues. The V and J ends lost 0 bases and 0 bases respectively, with 16 bases between them. This CDR3 is CASSQDVVREWSTDTQYF. The CDR3 DNA sequence: TGTGCCAGCAGCCAAGATGTTGTACGGGAGTGGAGCACAGATACGCAGTATTTT.

As regards this clonotype: Being one base from a much bigger clone, this may be a read error. The gene calls are TRBV13 and TRBJ1-5; tentatively, D is TRBD1 (6 bases). This CDR3 region has 18 residues. Germline CDR1 is PRHDT and CDR2 is FYEKMQ (reference sequence). The CDR3 DNA reads TGTACCAGCAGCTTTCCCAATCCAGGGGAATCAAGCAATCAGCCCCAGCATTTT. This sequence encodes CTSSFPNPGESSNQPQHF.